These 18 T cell receptor beta chains share one sample of origin, sequenced in a study of regulatory T cells in long-lasting Graves disease. Time point described: persistent/refractory GD, antithyroid drugs over 5 years with positive TRAb. TCR sequences were obtained from RNA taken from PBMCs. CDR3-region Arm-PCR and iRepertoire HTBI primers produced the TCR beta libraries. From the multiplex PCR reads, TCRdb called clonotypes with MiXCR, one entry per CDR3 protein. The sample gives roughly 400,000 distinct CDR3 sequences, less than 25% of which show up once; under 25% is in the top ten. Sequences were derived from peripheral blood mononuclear cells (PBMCs), sampled when the disease was refractory, from a patient treated with antithyroid drugs. The receptors were gathered from a female donor with Graves disease.

This clonotype was seen repeatedly, ten times or more. This chain uses TRBV11-2 with TRBJ2-5; 9 nucleotides align to TRBD2. Germline V gene sequence: CDR1 SGHAT, CDR2 FQNNGV. V lost 5 bases to trimming and J lost 9 bases; unmatched junction nucleotides: 16. The CDR3 sequence is 16 residues long. This CDR3 is CASSPRLAEETGAQYF. The CDR3, as DNA: TGTGCCAGCAGCCCCCGACTAGCGGAAGAGACTGGGGCCCAGTACTTC.

This clonotype occurred many times. V usage is TRBV18 and J usage is TRBJ1-5; D is ambiguous. V was shortened by 8 bases and J by 0 bases, with 8 bases between the two germline ends. This CDR3 is 13 amino acids long. From germline, CDR1 is KGHSH and CDR2 LQKENI. The CDR3 region has the DNA TGTGCCAGCAGCTTACTTAGCAATCAGCCCCAGCATTTT. Its translation: CASSLLSNQPQHF.

The chain combines TRBV5-6 with TRBJ2-4, with TRBD2 as a possible D gene (5 bases). The ends were cut back, 1 base at V and 9 bases at J, with 8 bases in the middle. The length of the CDR3 is 12 residues. Germline CDR1 and CDR2: SGHDT and YYEEEE. This CDR3 is CASSLREGIQYF. The CDR3 bases are TGTGCCAGCAGCTTGCGGGAAGGCATTCAGTACTTC.

This clonotype was seen at least ten times. The CDR3 region is CASSLRGRTSLLQETQYF. The CDR3 bases are TGTGCCAGCAGCTTAAGGGGCAGGACTAGCCTTCTCCAAGAGACCCAGTACTTC. This chain joins TRBV7-3 and TRBJ2-5; 8 bases are a match to TRBD2. V dropped 1 base and J dropped 1; count of bases not matched to a gene: 11. The CDR3 covers 18 residues. Germline V gene data show CDR1 as SGHTA and CDR2 as FQGTGA.

This clonotype was counted many times. The gene calls are TRBV12-3 or TRBV12-4 and TRBJ2-5; D may be TRBD2 (6 bases). V gave up 3 bases and J gave up 4 bases, with 9 bases separating them. The CDR3 extends over 13 amino acids. The CDR3 nucleotides read TGTGCCAGCAGTTTCGCCGGGAGAGAGACCCAGTACTTC. It codes for CASSFAGRETQYF.

As for this clonotype: A much larger clone is a single base away; this may be a read error. Here the CDR3 DNA reads TGCAGTGCTACCCTGACACCGAGATTGGGTCAGCCCCAGCGTTTT. Protein sequence: CSATLTPRLGQPQRF. The chain recombines TRBV20-1 with TRBJ1-5; D not certain. The germline CDR1 and CDR2 sequences are DFQATT and SNEGSKA (reference sequence). The CDR3 is 15 amino acids.

This clonotype was counted at least ten times. This chain uses TRBV29-1 with TRBJ1-1, with D perhaps matching TRBD1 (5 bases). The CDR3 runs 16 residues. CDR1 is SQVTM and CDR2 is ANQGSEA in the germline V gene. V lost 0 bases and J lost 0, with 14 bases in between. CDR3 DNA: TGCAGCGTTGAAGATCACGGACATCACATGAACACTGAAGCTTTCTTT. This encodes CSVEDHGHHMNTEAFF.

Regarding this clonotype: The junction does not match germline at one end; this may be a read error. The J gene is TRBJ2-7, the V gene TRBV20-1, with 11 bases fitting TRBD1. This CDR3 contains 12 residues. CDR1 and CDR2 (germline): DFQATT, SNEGSKA (reference sequence). The CDR3 bases are TGCAGTGCAGCCGGGACAGGGGGTCCACCGAACTTC. Protein product: CSAAGTGGPPNF.

In this sample, this clonotype turned up a few times. The J gene is TRBJ2-7, the V gene TRBV19; 9 bases align to TRBD1. The germline CDR1 and CDR2 sequences are LNHDA and SQIVND (reference sequence). The length of the CDR3 is 17 residues. With 1 base clipped from V and 5 bases from J, the junction kept 12 bases outside the gene matches. The CDR3 loop reads CASSIGSGTGRRDEQYF. The CDR3, as DNA: TGTGCCAGTAGTATAGGGTCCGGGACAGGGAGGAGGGACGAGCAGTACTTC. The full variable domain, its missing parts supplied by reference TRBV19 and TRBJ2-7, is DGGITQSPKYLFRKEGQNVTLSCEQNLNHDAMYWYRQDPGQGLRLIYYSQIVNDFQKGDIAEGYSVSREKKESFPLTVTSAQKNPTAFYLCASSIGSGTGRRDEQYFGPGTRLTVT.

The sample holds a few counts of this clonotype. This chain joins TRBV7-9 and TRBJ1-6; D unresolved. Germline V lookup: CDR1 SEHNR, CDR2 FQNEAQ (reference sequence). The V gene lost 3 bases and the J gene lost 9 bases, with 15 bases spanning the gap. This CDR3 region has 15 residues. CDR3 DNA: TGTGCCAGCAGCTTGCTTCGTCAGGAAGGTTCACCCCTCCACTTT. Translating gives CASSLLRQEGSPLHF. The whole variable domain, filled in from reference TRBV7-9 and TRBJ1-6, reads DTGVSQNPRHKITKRGQNVTFRCDPISEHNRLYWYRQTLGQGPEFLTYFQNEAQLEKSRLLSDRFSAERPKGSFSTLEIQRTEQGDSAMYLCASSLLRQEGSPLHFGNGTRLTVT.

This clonotype was seen a few times. It may be a read error: a sequence one base away is much more abundant. The rearrangement uses TRBV12-3 or TRBV12-4 and TRBJ2-7; a possible D gene is TRBD2 (5 bases). The CDR3 consists of 12 residues. CDR3 DNA sequence: TGTGCCAGCAGTCCTTCTGACTACGAGCGGTACTTC. This gives the protein CASSPSDYERYF.

This rearrangement joins TRBV18 to TRBJ2-7; possible D gene TRBD1, 5 bases. This CDR3 is 13 amino acids long. Trimming shortened V by 0 bases and J by 3 bases, and 6 bases separated the two germline ends. Germline loops: CDR1 KGHSH, CDR2 LQKENI. The CDR3 loop is CASSPPTVYEQYF. In nucleotides, the CDR3 is TGTGCCAGCTCACCACCGACAGTCTACGAGCAGTACTTC. Full variable domain (remainder filled in from reference TRBV18 and TRBJ2-7): NAGVMQNPRHLVRRRGQEARLRCSPMKGHSHVYWYRQLPEEGLKFMVYLQKENIIDESGMPKERFSAEFPKEGPSILRIQQVVRGDSAAYFCASSPPTVYEQYFGPGTRLTVT.

A note on this clonotype: A read error may explain this, as a much larger clone is one base away. The chain joins TRBV7-6 to TRBJ1-2; D not resolved. The CDR3 extends over 12 amino acids. CDR1 and CDR2 from the germline V gene are SGHVS and FNYEAQ. Between the trimmed V and J ends, which lost 5 bases and 9 bases, there was a span of 13 bases. CDR3 protein: CASSPDGTSYTF. The CDR3 coding sequence is TGTGCCAGCAGCCCAGATGGTACAAGCTACACCTTC.

The rearrangement joins TRBV28 to TRBJ2-1; TRBD2 matches 10 bases. The V and J ends lost 3 bases and 7 bases, in that order; junction bases with no gene match: 3. CDR3 length: 14 amino acids. Per germline, CDR1 MDHEN and CDR2 SYDVKM. The CDR3 bases are TGTGCCAGCAGTTTCACTAGCGGGGTAAATGAGCAGTTCTTC. This codes for CASSFTSGVNEQFF.

V gene TRBV27 combines with J gene TRBJ2-5; tentatively, D is TRBD1 or TRBD2 (6 bases each). The CDR3 runs to 15 residues. The germline V gene has CDR1 MNHEY and CDR2 SMNVEV (reference sequence). V was shortened by 2 bases and J by 5 bases, with 15 bases between the two germline ends. CDR3: CASSLGGLDGETQYF. The CDR3 DNA sequence: TGTGCCAGCAGTTTAGGGGGGCTGGACGGGGAGACCCAGTACTTC.

This clonotype has just a few counts. In nucleotides, the CDR3 is TGTGCCAGTAGTATTGGTAGCGGGAGTTTGAATGAGCAGTTCTTC. Translated: CASSIGSGSLNEQFF. V gene TRBV19 combines with J gene TRBJ2-1, with 9 positions matching TRBD2. Germline lookup yields CDR1 LNHDA and CDR2 SQIVND (reference sequence). After removal of 3 bases from V and 7 bases from J, the junction contained 7 bases not matched to a gene. The CDR3 is 15 residues long.

This clonotype was counted only a few times. The chain couples TRBV14 to TRBJ2-7; the D is unclear. Trimming took 4 bases from V and 7 from J, leaving 2 bases between them. The CDR3 loop spans 9 amino acids. Germline CDR1 SGHDN, CDR2 FVKESK. This CDR3 is CASSREQYF. The CDR3, as DNA: TGTGCCAGCAGCCGAGAGCAGTACTTC.

In its sample, this clonotype was seen many times. This chain links TRBV14 with TRBJ2-7, with D tentatively TRBD2 (5 bases). The CDR3 loop spans 16 amino acids. Germline assignment: CDR1 SGHDN and CDR2 FVKESK. V lost 4 bases and J 0 bases, leaving 16 bases between the germline ends. CDR3 protein: CASSPRGVLSSYEQYF. The CDR3 bases are TGTGCCAGCAGCCCCCGGGGAGTTTTAAGCTCCTACGAGCAGTACTTC.